This note documents a single T cell receptor (beta chain) sequence. Its target is unknown. The sample comes from a study of vaccination effects on CD4 cells after COVID-19. The study, taken as a whole, reports: Infection- and vaccine-induced clones contracted markedly late after vaccination.

Germline V gives CDR1 MNHEY, CDR2 SVGEGT. The CDR3 is made up of 15 amino acids. The germline V and J ends were trimmed by 2 bases and 1 base, with 10 bases remaining between them. Using immunoSEQ multiplex PCR, the repertoire was profiled, and TCRdb retains in-frame clones only, with some absent. The repertoire holds over 30,000 clones, with under 70% as singletons. ViraFEST used viral peptide pools to expand antigen-specific CD4+ T cells before sequencing. The authors isolated CD4+ T cells after 10 days of culture. Negative nucleocapsid antibody tests before and after vaccination confirmed no previous SARS-CoV-2 infection.

V usage is TRBV6-2 or TRBV6-3 and J usage is TRBJ2-3; weak D call: TRBD1 (5 bases). This clonotype was sampled from a human donor who received a COVID-19 vaccine. The sequencing here drew on CD4+ T cells from PBMCs cultured with SARS-CoV-2 spike peptides, taken before COVID-19 vaccination. CDR3 bases: TGTGCCAGCAGTTACGATAGGGGCCGCACAGATACGCAGTATTTT. Encoded protein: CASSYDRGRTDTQYF.